The 3 T cell receptor beta chains in this list originate from one sample, sequenced in a study of beta chain features in type 1 diabetes. Findings of the study overall: The study found moderately but significantly shorter TCRB CDR3s in all four CD4+ subsets of Type 1 diabetes patients.

All of the isolated RNA was reverse transcribed, so expressed TCRB transcripts were sequenced. Clones were sequenced by immunoSEQ multiplex PCR, and TCRdb holds only the in-frame ones, with some missing. Of about 360,000 clones listed, 10% to 15% are singletons. These TCRs' antigens remain unknown. The material sequenced was naive CD4+ T cells from blood. The receptor set was obtained from a woman between 18 and 29 years old with type 1 diabetes.

This rearrangement joins TRBV14 to TRBJ2-5; TRBD2 aligns across 10 bases. The CDR3 covers 15 residues. Germline assignment: CDR1 SGHDN and CDR2 FVKESK. The J segment lost 5 bases and the V segment lost 5 bases, leaving 8 bases of the junction unmatched. The CDR3: CASSSWLAGDETQYF. In DNA form, the CDR3 reads TGTGCCAGCAGCTCGTGGCTAGCGGGAGATGAGACCCAGTACTTC.

The gene calls are TRBV2 and TRBJ2-5, with 7 nucleotides matching TRBD2. Germline V lookup: CDR1 SNHLY, CDR2 FYNNEI. Trimming took 8 bases from V and 1 from J; bases not matched to a gene: 4. The CDR3 is 13 amino acids. DNA for the CDR3: TGTGCCAGCTCCCCTAGCGGCCAAGAGACCCAGTACTTC. Amino acid sequence: CASSPSGQETQYF.

V and J are TRBV27 and TRBJ1-6; 7 nucleotides line up with TRBD1. Germline CDR1 and CDR2: MNHEY and SMNVEV (reference sequence). The CDR3 consists of 14 residues. Trimming took 3 bases from V and 13 from J; bases not matched to a gene: 9. CDR3 protein: CASSLGQRDWPLHF. CDR3 in DNA: TGTGCCAGCAGTTTGGGACAGCGCGACTGGCCCCTCCACTTT.